This record looks at one TCR beta chain sequence and its context. Its antigen remains unidentified. One junction end does not reproduce the germline sequence, and a read error may be involved. The sample is drawn from a study of T cell repertoires in cytomegalovirus infection (dated by TCRdb to between 2017 and 2020). As for the study more broadly: The peptide stimulations were aimed at well-studied HLA-B-restricted epitopes as well as recently identified HLA-C-restricted CMV epitopes, whose presentation resists viral immunomodulation. Donor HLA type was relevant to the analysis, because carriage of CMV infection together with the matching HLA type was indicated by public TCR beta signatures.

The instrument was an Illumina HiSeq 1500. TCRdb cleaned the public reads at Q25 with fastp, built clones with MiXCR and kept in-frame beta chains. Rows with one shared CDR3 protein collapse into an entry with the most common genes and DNA. The sample table holds just over 450,000 distinct CDR3 sequences, of which about two fifths were seen once. 43% of the sample is held by the ten biggest clonotypes. In the paper's terms, the treatment or condition label means: in vitro stimulation with specific CMV peptide epitopes to enrich CMV-specific T cells. CDR1 and CDR2 are drawn from the germline V gene (reference sequence): DFQATT, SNEGSKA. CDR3 length: 14 amino acids, cysteine to phenylalanine. The retained sequence is limited to the CDR3, 42 bases, with the frame set at the first base. Beyond this particular receptor, the publication reports: The ex vivo response was dominated by HLA-C-restricted CMV-specific TCR beta clonotypes, and the single most frequent clonotype in two of eight donors was supplied by these HLA-C-restricted clonotypes. Cumulative frequency of public TCR beta family members discriminated carriers of CMV infection plus the relevant HLA type in this cohort and an independent roughly 330-donor cohort.

Here the chain combines TRBV20-1 and TRBJ2-3; the D gene is perhaps TRBD2, from 5 matching bases. Source: cultured PBMCs, taken from culture after CMV antigen stimulation. The sequence was obtained from a human donor in good health (CMV status not recorded). Some clones in this sample may be carry-over from other donors' samples. The DNA is TGCAGGGCTAGAGGAGCGGACCTCACAGATACGCAGTATTTT. Translated, this is CRARGADLTDTQYF.